These 32 T cell receptor beta chains share one sample of origin, sequenced in a study of blood T cell repertoires in COVID-19 (dated by TCRdb to 2018 to 2021). Receptors were amplified or captured by the immunoSEQ multiplex PCR assay. This is the immuneACCESS table as TCRdb keeps it, with only in-frame sequences that have V and J called. A part of the clones is gone; compared with another copy, unresolved V genes explain less than half, and the rest is unexplained. The sample includes 140,000 to 150,000 clones, with 70% to 90% observed a single time. In total, the top ten clones hold 1.5% to 2% of the sample. Sequenced input: peripheral blood. The receptors shown here come from an older man with acute or convalescent COVID-19.

This chain connects TRBV6-1 to TRBJ2-7; 7 positions match TRBD1. The CDR3 runs to 16 residues. Germline lookup yields CDR1 MNHNS and CDR2 SASEGT. The V segment lost 1 base and the J segment 0 bases; nucleotides outside the gene matches: 6. The CDR3 nucleotides are TGTGCCAGCAGTGAAGGAGGGACAGCGAGCTCCTACGAGCAGTACTTC. Translating gives CASSEGGTASSYEQYF.

The CDR3 reads CSVEDLGQKTYNEQFF. CDR3 sequence (DNA): TGCAGCGTTGAAGATCTGGGACAGAAGACCTACAATGAGCAGTTCTTC. The rearrangement links TRBV29-1 to TRBJ2-1; TRBD1 matches at 7 bases. The germline gives CDR1 SQVTM, CDR2 ANQGSEA. The CDR3 sequence is 16 residues long. Trimming cost V 0 bases and J 2 bases; bases outside gene matches: 7.

This clone was observed once. The chain is built from TRBV24-1 and TRBJ1-4; D possibly corresponds to TRBD1 (5 bases). Germline V gives CDR1 KGHDR, CDR2 SFDVKD. This CDR3 has 14 residues. V was pared by 4 bases and J by 8 bases, with 13 bases between. This CDR3 reads CATSDAGLEEKLFF. Here the CDR3 DNA reads TGTGCCACCAGTGACGCAGGGTTAGAGGAAAAACTGTTTTTT.

The chain employs TRBV27 and TRBJ1-4; 11 nucleotides align to TRBD1. The CDR3 has 15 amino acids. V dropped 5 bases and J dropped 8; count of bases not matched to a gene: 7. Germline loops: CDR1 MNHEY, CDR2 SMNVEV (reference sequence). CDR3 bases: TGTGCCAGCAGTCAGGGACAGGGGGTCTGGGAAAAACTGTTTTTT. Protein sequence: CASSQGQGVWEKLFF.

This chain uses TRBV19 with TRBJ2-2; TRBD2 matches at 9 bases. CDR3 length: 15 residues. V was pared by 11 bases and J by 4 bases, with 11 bases of the junction left unmatched. Germline V gives CDR1 LNHDA, CDR2 SQIVND (reference sequence). CDR3 sequence reads: CAGGEAGGFTGELFF. As DNA, the CDR3 is TGTGCCGGCGGGGAGGCGGGGGGGTTCACCGGGGAGCTGTTTTTT.

The V gene is TRBV19, the J gene TRBJ1-4, with 7 bases fitting TRBD1. Trimming at V came to 5 bases and at J to 0 bases, leaving 3 bases not matched to a gene. From germline, CDR1 is LNHDA and CDR2 SQIVND (reference sequence). The CDR3 spans 15 residues. The CDR3 DNA reads as TGTGCCAGTAGTGCGGGACAGACAACTAATGAAAAACTGTTTTTT. Translation: CASSAGQTTNEKLFF.

The genes are TRBV10-1 and TRBJ2-3; possibly TRBD1 for D (5 bases). The CDR3 covers 17 residues. Trimming took off 3 bases at V and 1 base at J, with 17 bases between the two ends. Germline lookup yields CDR1 WNHNN and CDR2 SYGVQD (reference sequence). The CDR3 loop reads CASSDGASLGGTDTQYF. The CDR3 DNA sequence: TGCGCCAGCAGTGATGGGGCCTCCTTGGGTGGCACAGATACGCAGTATTTT.

The CDR3 sequence: CASSPGQGDDNEQFF. DNA of the CDR3: TGCGCCAGCAGTCCGGGACAGGGGGACGACAATGAGCAGTTCTTC. The chain carries TRBV5-1 and TRBJ2-1, with 11 bases aligning to TRBD1. CDR1 and CDR2 from the germline V gene are SGHRS and YFSETQ. The CDR3 runs to 15 residues. V trimming: 5 bases; J trimming: 5 bases; junction bases outside the gene matches: 6.

This clone turned up a few times. The chain uses TRBV5-1 and TRBJ2-3, with D possibly being TRBD2 (5 bases). The V gene lost 3 bases and the J gene lost 2 bases, with 19 bases spanning the gap. Germline lookup yields CDR1 SGHRS and CDR2 YFSETQ. The CDR3 has 17 amino acids. CDR3 protein: CASSSRKRLDDTDTQYF. The DNA for the CDR3 is TGCGCCAGCAGCTCCAGGAAGCGGCTAGATGACACAGATACGCAGTATTTT.

The rearrangement uses TRBV5-1 and TRBJ1-1; tentative D call: TRBD1 (5 bases). This CDR3 region has 16 residues. The ends were cut back, 0 bases at V and 6 bases at J, with 18 bases in the middle. Germline CDR1 is SGHRS and CDR2 is YFSETQ. In nucleotides, the CDR3 is TGCGCCAGCAGCTTGGCTTCGGGGGGGTTCAAGGCTGAAGCTTTCTTT. Translating it yields CASSLASGGFKAEAFF.

The J gene is TRBJ2-2, the V gene TRBV19; D not resolved. The CDR3 loop spans 15 amino acids. The germline V and J ends were trimmed by 6 bases and 0 bases, with 11 bases remaining between them. The germline V gene encodes CDR1 LNHDA and CDR2 SQIVND (reference sequence). The CDR3 region is CASSTEAANTGELFF. Written as DNA, the CDR3 is TGTGCCAGTAGCACAGAAGCCGCGAACACCGGGGAGCTGTTTTTT.

This rearrangement joins TRBV2 to TRBJ2-5; tentatively, D is TRBD2 (5 bases). There are 13 residues in the CDR3. CDR1 and CDR2 (germline): SNHLY, FYNNEI. V was clipped by 7 bases and J by 7 bases, with 16 bases between them. CDR3 in DNA: TGTGCCAGCACTATAGATCCCGAGGGGACCCAGTACTTC. Translated: CASTIDPEGTQYF.

This chain uses TRBV28 with TRBJ1-2, with 8 bases fitting TRBD1. This CDR3 region has 14 residues. Unmatched junction bases numbered 8, after V lost 4 bases and J lost 7 bases. Germline V CDR1 and CDR2: MDHEN, SYDVKM. The CDR3 loop reads CASSSPGQGGGYTF. CDR3 in DNA: TGTGCCAGCAGTTCCCCCGGACAGGGCGGTGGCTACACCTTC.

The chain recombines TRBV19 with TRBJ2-1, with 7 bases lining up with TRBD1. Trimming took 1 base from V and 5 from J; bases not matched to a gene: 8. The CDR3 is made up of 16 amino acids. Germline V gene data show CDR1 as LNHDA and CDR2 as SQIVND (reference sequence). CDR3 DNA sequence: TGTGCCAGTAGTATAGTCTGGTCAGGGGGAAACAATGAGCAGTTCTTC. It encodes CASSIVWSGGNNEQFF.

The rearrangement uses TRBV6-5 and TRBJ2-3, with 7 bases aligning to TRBD1. J lost 1 base, V lost 4 bases, and 5 bases had no gene match. The CDR3 extends over 15 amino acids. Looked up from germline, CDR1 is MNHEY and CDR2 is SVGAGI. The CDR3 DNA reads as TGTGCCAGCAGTTTCGGGGACAGACGCACAGATACGCAGTATTTT. Protein product: CASSFGDRRTDTQYF.

The chain has TRBV5-6 and TRBJ1-3, with 7 positions matching TRBD1. The CDR3 is made up of 13 amino acids. Germline CDR1 reads SGHDT; CDR2 reads YYEEEE. Unmatched junction bases numbered 2, after V lost 3 bases and J lost 5 bases. The CDR3 bases are TGTGCCAGCAGCTGGGACAGCAGAAACACCATATATTTT. Its protein product is CASSWDSRNTIYF.

The chain uses TRBV7-9 and TRBJ1-5, with D unclear. V was shortened by 3 bases and J by 5 bases, with 17 bases between the two germline ends. The CDR3 totals 16 residues. Germline V gives CDR1 SEHNR, CDR2 FQNEAQ (reference sequence). The CDR3 DNA sequence: TGTGCCAGCAGCTTGAGTGGGCGGACGAGGGATCAGCCCCAGCATTTT. It yields the protein CASSLSGRTRDQPQHF.

V is TRBV5-1 and J is TRBJ1-1; D might be TRBD1 (5 bases). V lost 4 bases to trimming and J lost 5 bases, with 12 bases between them. CDR3 size: 13 residues. From germline, CDR1 is SGHRS and CDR2 YFSETQ. CDR3 sequence reads: CASSREGSTEAFF. CDR3 DNA sequence: TGCGCCAGCAGCCGGGAGGGGAGTACTGAAGCTTTCTTT.

The gene calls are TRBV28 and TRBJ2-7; D is unresolved. This CDR3 comprises 13 residues. V was clipped by 6 bases and J by 3 bases, with 12 bases between them. Germline loops: CDR1 MDHEN, CDR2 SYDVKM. CDR3 protein: CASSPTVIYEQYF. CDR3 bases: TGTGCCAGCAGCCCAACAGTAATCTACGAGCAGTACTTC.

J is TRBJ2-1 and V is TRBV27; possibly TRBD2 for D (7 bases). Germline V gene lookup returns CDR1 MNHEY and CDR2 SMNVEV (reference sequence). This CDR3 has 17 residues. V was clipped by 6 bases and J by 4 bases, with 22 bases between them. The CDR3 loop is CASSRDVRRGAYNEQFF. The DNA for the CDR3 is TGTGCCAGCAGCAGAGACGTGCGACGGGGGGCATACAATGAGCAGTTCTTC.

The chain recombines TRBV24-1 with TRBJ1-1; D is possibly TRBD1 (6 bases). The CDR3 totals 15 residues. Germline-derived CDR1 and CDR2 are KGHDR and SFDVKD. V lost 1 base, J lost 1 base, and 9 bases lay in between. This CDR3 reads CATSDFLTGNTEAFF. DNA of the CDR3: TGTGCCACCAGTGATTTCTTGACAGGGAACACTGAAGCTTTCTTT.

The chain carries TRBV7-8 and TRBJ1-1, with a possible D match to TRBD1 (5 bases). In germline, CDR1 is SGHVS, CDR2 FQNEAQ. The CDR3 loop spans 15 amino acids. V gave up 6 bases and J gave up 0 bases, with 14 bases separating them. The CDR3 reads CASRATDRLNTEAFF. CDR3 sequence (DNA): TGTGCCAGCAGGGCCACCGACAGATTGAACACTGAAGCTTTCTTT.

CDR3 nucleotide sequence: TGCGCCAGCAGTGACCAACCGGGACAGGGGTACGAGCAGTACTTC. The encoded protein is CASSDQPGQGYEQYF. The chain employs TRBV10-1 and TRBJ2-7; 10 nucleotides align to TRBD1. This CDR3 is 15 amino acids long. Germline CDR1 WNHNN, CDR2 SYGVQD (reference sequence). Losses at the gene ends were 3 bases for V and 4 bases for J; bases not matched to a gene: 6.

V gene TRBV15 combines with J gene TRBJ1-1, with no clear D. With 1 base removed from V and 0 bases from J, the gap between germline ends came to 6 bases. Germline V gene data show CDR1 as LNHNV and CDR2 as YYDKDF (reference sequence). The CDR3 has 14 amino acids. This chain's CDR3 is CATSRGDLNTEAFF. In nucleotides, the CDR3 is TGTGCCACCAGCAGAGGCGATTTGAACACTGAAGCTTTCTTT.

The chain combines TRBV2 with TRBJ2-2, with 7 bases identical to TRBD1. This CDR3 contains 16 residues. CDR1 is SNHLY and CDR2 is FYNNEI in the germline V gene. V lost 0 bases, J lost 1 base, and 2 bases stayed unmatched. The CDR3 DNA reads TGTGCCAGCAGTGAAGCCGGGACAGTGAACACCGGGGAGCTGTTTTTT. It encodes CASSEAGTVNTGELFF.

The V call is TRBV27, the J call TRBJ2-6; D is unclear. In germline, CDR1 is MNHEY, CDR2 SMNVEV (reference sequence). Trimming left V 5 bases short and J 4 bases short, with 12 bases between. The CDR3 sequence is 15 residues long. CDR3 loop: CASSPSGFGANVLTF. DNA of the CDR3: TGTGCCAGCAGTCCGTCCGGGTTCGGGGCCAACGTCCTGACTTTC.

The chain recombines TRBV11-3 with TRBJ2-1; 13 bases agree with TRBD2. The CDR3 runs 15 residues. Trimming took 5 bases from V and 8 from J; bases not matched to a gene: 6. Germline V lookup: CDR1 SGHNT, CDR2 YENEEA. The CDR3 reads CASSPGTSGVDEQFF. Here the CDR3 DNA reads TGTGCCAGCAGCCCCGGGACTAGCGGGGTTGATGAGCAGTTCTTC.

This rearrangement joins TRBV5-6 to TRBJ2-4, with D possibly being TRBD2 (5 bases). The CDR3 runs to 15 residues. V was trimmed by 1 base and J by 0 bases, leaving 8 bases between them. Germline CDR1 and CDR2: SGHDT and YYEEEE. The CDR3 sequence is CASSLYGLAKNIQYF. DNA of the CDR3: TGTGCCAGCAGCTTGTATGGACTAGCCAAAAACATTCAGTACTTC.

This chain uses TRBV5-1 with TRBJ2-3; unclear D gene. This CDR3 comprises 12 residues. The germline V gene has CDR1 SGHRS and CDR2 YFSETQ. The V and J ends lost 4 bases and 4 bases respectively, with 7 bases between them. The CDR3 spells CASSIRSDTQYF. CDR3 coding DNA: TGCGCCAGCAGCATCCGGTCAGATACGCAGTATTTT.

In this sample, this clone turned up a few times. The chain joins TRBV27 to TRBJ2-7, with 8 bases identical to TRBD2. V lost 5 bases and J lost 0; bases outside the gene matches: 15. The CDR3 has 18 amino acids. Germline V gene lookup returns CDR1 MNHEY and CDR2 SMNVEV (reference sequence). The CDR3 bases are TGTGCCAGCAGTCACTTCTCCGGGACTCGGGGGGGCTCCTACGAGCAGTACTTC. The encoded protein is CASSHFSGTRGGSYEQYF.

The rearrangement joins TRBV7-9 to TRBJ1-1; D perhaps matches TRBD1 (6 bases). Germline V gives CDR1 SEHNR, CDR2 FQNEAQ (reference sequence). The V end was cut by 5 bases, the J end by 8 bases, with 15 bases between. The CDR3 runs 13 residues. CDR3 DNA: TGTGCCAGCAGCATCAGACAGGTTTTAGAAGCTTTCTTT. This sequence encodes CASSIRQVLEAFF.

This rearrangement joins TRBV2 to TRBJ1-2; D is perhaps TRBD1 (6 bases). The CDR3 is 16 amino acids. Trimming took 2 bases from V and 0 from J, leaving 13 bases between them. Per the germline V gene, CDR1 is SNHLY and CDR2 is FYNNEI. The CDR3 reads CASSEWGQGSNYGYTF. CDR3 nucleotides: TGTGCCAGCAGTGAATGGGGGCAGGGTTCTAACTATGGCTACACCTTC.